Here is one T cell receptor (beta chain) with its context. The source of the sample is a study of blood T cell repertoires in COVID-19. Across the whole study: There were acute and convalescent COVID-19 samples, and they came from the United States, Italy and Spain.

In the authors' methods: Reference gene primer amplification in the assay estimated nucleated cell counts. Sequencing used immunoSEQ multiplex PCR; TCRdb keeps in-frame clones, though not all of them. V and J calls and clone size are those listed in that table; D and trimming were worked out from the DNA. This repertoire shows 100,000 to 120,000 clones, 65% to 85% found once; its top ten account for around 1.5%. The CDR3 has 14 amino acids. Trimming left V 0 bases short and J 0 bases short, with 8 bases between. Germline V gives CDR1 GTSNPN, CDR2 SVGIG (reference sequence). The genes are TRBV30 and TRBJ1-1; D may be TRBD1 (5 bases). Input material: peripheral blood. The TCR sequence derives from a man in his fifties or sixties with acute or convalescent COVID-19. CDR3: CAWSVGPMNTEAFF. The CDR3 nucleotides are TGTGCCTGGAGTGTGGGGCCAATGAACACTGAAGCTTTCTTT.